A selection of T cell receptor beta chains follows, all from one sample in a study of blood T cell repertoires in COVID-19. Some clones are missing from TCRdb's copy, which holds only in-frame ones; the method was immunoSEQ multiplex PCR. The sample yields around 200,000 clones, approximately 78% seen once. The specimen sequenced was PBMCs or T cells enriched from blood (not recorded which). These receptors all come from a man aged 35 to 55 who had recovered from COVID-19. The CDR3 runs from the conserved cysteine through the conserved F or W. The D gene is left open where the match is weak. Where a row states a size, it is once, few, many or the class of an expanded clone; other rows omit it.

j_call: TRBJ1-3; d_call: NA; cdr3_length: 16; v_call: TRBV5-6; clone_size: NA; cdr3_aa: CASSLVEGSSGNTIYF; cdr3_nt: TGTGCCAGCAGCTTGGTTGAAGGGAGCTCTGGAAACACCATATATTTT
j_call: TRBJ1-2; d_call: NA; cdr3_length: 15; v_call: TRBV6-5; clone_size: NA; cdr3_aa: CASKWSGVLNYGYTF; cdr3_nt: TGTGCCAGCAAATGGTCCGGGGTCCTTAACTATGGCTACACCTTC
j_call: TRBJ2-7; d_call: NA; cdr3_length: 17; v_call: TRBV1; clone_size: NA; cdr3_aa: CTSSQDWAVGEVYEQYF; cdr3_nt: TGCACCAGCAGCCAAGATTGGGCGGTGGGGGAGGTATACGAGCAGTACTTC
j_call: TRBJ2-5; d_call: TRBD2; cdr3_length: 13; v_call: TRBV5-1; clone_size: NA; cdr3_aa: CASTSGAGETQYF; cdr3_nt: TGCGCCAGTACTAGCGGGGCGGGGGAGACCCAGTACTTC
j_call: TRBJ2-7; d_call: NA; cdr3_length: 13; v_call: TRBV5-6; clone_size: NA; cdr3_aa: CASSVTIGSGQYF; cdr3_nt: TGTGCCAGCAGCGTGACGATCGGGAGTGGGCAGTACTTC
j_call: TRBJ2-1; d_call: NA; cdr3_length: 15; v_call: TRBV19; clone_size: NA; cdr3_aa: CASSTQGSSYNEQFF; cdr3_nt: TGTGCCAGTAGTACACAGGGCAGTTCCTACAATGAGCAGTTCTTC
j_call: TRBJ1-2; d_call: TRBD1; cdr3_length: 17; v_call: TRBV6-2/TRBV6-3; clone_size: NA; cdr3_aa: CASSYSGGGQGAGGYTF; cdr3_nt: TGTGCCAGCAGTTACTCTGGTGGAGGACAGGGGGCTGGTGGCTACACCTTC
j_call: TRBJ1-2; d_call: NA; cdr3_length: 14; v_call: TRBV19; clone_size: NA; cdr3_aa: CASSGSTWNYGYTF; cdr3_nt: TGTGCCAGTAGTGGCTCGACTTGGAACTATGGCTACACCTTC
j_call: TRBJ2-1; d_call: NA; cdr3_length: 18; v_call: TRBV7-3; clone_size: NA; cdr3_aa: CASSLNPQGQGRLNEQFF; cdr3_nt: TGTGCCAGCAGCTTAAATCCCCAGGGGCAGGGGCGGTTGAATGAGCAGTTCTTC
j_call: TRBJ1-1; d_call: NA; cdr3_length: 13; v_call: TRBV18; clone_size: few; cdr3_aa: CASAGALNTEAFF; cdr3_nt: TGTGCCAGCGCTGGGGCCTTGAACACTGAAGCTTTCTTT
j_call: TRBJ1-2; d_call: TRBD1; cdr3_length: 12; v_call: TRBV18; clone_size: NA; cdr3_aa: CASSPSGGGYTF; cdr3_nt: TGTGCCAGCTCACCATCAGGGGGCGGCTACACCTTC
j_call: TRBJ1-3; d_call: NA; cdr3_length: 14; v_call: TRBV2; clone_size: NA; cdr3_aa: CASHLQSSGNTIYF; cdr3_nt: TGTGCCAGCCATCTACAGAGCTCTGGAAACACCATATATTTT
j_call: TRBJ2-1; d_call: NA; cdr3_length: 17; v_call: TRBV4-1; clone_size: NA; cdr3_aa: CASSQDLLRRGYNEQFF; cdr3_nt: TGCGCCAGCAGCCAAGATCTCTTGCGGAGAGGCTACAATGAGCAGTTCTTC
j_call: TRBJ1-5; d_call: TRBD1; cdr3_length: 18; v_call: TRBV23-1; clone_size: NA; cdr3_aa: CASSAPGTGGFSNQPQHF; cdr3_nt: TGCGCCAGCAGCGCTCCCGGGACAGGGGGATTTAGCAATCAGCCCCAGCATTTT
j_call: TRBJ2-1; d_call: NA; cdr3_length: 17; v_call: TRBV6-6; clone_size: NA; cdr3_aa: CASSQVWRQGGHNEQFF; cdr3_nt: TGTGCCAGCAGTCAGGTGTGGCGGCAGGGGGGTCACAATGAGCAGTTCTTC
j_call: TRBJ1-2; d_call: NA; cdr3_length: 15; v_call: TRBV2; clone_size: once; cdr3_aa: CASSEGQYLNYGYTF; cdr3_nt: TGTGCCAGCAGTGAAGGACAGTATCTTAACTATGGCTACACCTTC
j_call: TRBJ1-5; d_call: TRBD1; cdr3_length: 12; v_call: TRBV27; clone_size: once; cdr3_aa: CASGQGHQPQHF; cdr3_nt: TGTGCCAGCGGACAGGGCCATCAGCCCCAGCATTTT
j_call: TRBJ2-1; d_call: TRBD2; cdr3_length: 15; v_call: TRBV7-3; clone_size: NA; cdr3_aa: CASSLATSGTNEQFF; cdr3_nt: TGTGCCAGCAGCTTAGCAACTAGCGGGACAAATGAGCAGTTCTTC
j_call: TRBJ2-7; d_call: NA; cdr3_length: 12; v_call: TRBV2; clone_size: few; cdr3_aa: CASSLRSYEQYF; cdr3_nt: TGTGCCAGCAGCCTCCGCTCCTACGAGCAGTACTTC
j_call: TRBJ1-5; d_call: NA; cdr3_length: 14; v_call: TRBV28; clone_size: NA; cdr3_aa: CASLVGASNQPQHF; cdr3_nt: TGTGCCAGCCTAGTAGGGGCCAGCAATCAGCCCCAGCATTTT
j_call: TRBJ2-1; d_call: TRBD1; cdr3_length: 13; v_call: TRBV27; clone_size: once; cdr3_aa: CATGTGAYNEQFF; cdr3_nt: TGTGCCACCGGGACAGGGGCCTACAATGAGCAGTTCTTC
j_call: TRBJ2-2; d_call: NA; cdr3_length: 13; v_call: TRBV19; clone_size: NA; cdr3_aa: CASSDRNTGELFF; cdr3_nt: TGTGCCAGTAGCGACAGGAACACCGGGGAGCTGTTTTTT
j_call: TRBJ2-1; d_call: TRBD1; cdr3_length: 16; v_call: TRBV7-6; clone_size: NA; cdr3_aa: CASSLLGQGSFSEQFF; cdr3_nt: TGTGCCAGCAGCTTATTAGGACAGGGTTCGTTCAGTGAGCAGTTCTTC
j_call: TRBJ1-1; d_call: TRBD1; cdr3_length: 13; v_call: TRBV28; clone_size: NA; cdr3_aa: CASSSGQGIEAFF; cdr3_nt: TGTGCCAGCAGTTCGGGACAGGGGATAGAAGCTTTCTTT
j_call: TRBJ2-1; d_call: TRBD2; cdr3_length: 13; v_call: TRBV12-5; clone_size: NA; cdr3_aa: CASLSTPGRVMFF; cdr3_nt: TGTGCTAGTCTATCCACCCCAGGGAGGGTAATGTTCTTC
j_call: TRBJ2-3; d_call: TRBD2; cdr3_length: 15; v_call: TRBV4-1; clone_size: few; cdr3_aa: CASSQVAGQTDTQYF; cdr3_nt: TGCGCCAGCAGCCAAGTAGCGGGACAAACAGATACGCAGTATTTT
j_call: TRBJ1-1; d_call: NA; cdr3_length: 14; v_call: TRBV30; clone_size: NA; cdr3_aa: CAWNRRGQNTEAFF; cdr3_nt: TGTGCCTGGAATCGAAGGGGACAGAACACTGAAGCTTTCTTT
j_call: TRBJ1-1; d_call: NA; cdr3_length: 13; v_call: TRBV12-3/TRBV12-4; clone_size: NA; cdr3_aa: CASRGGANTEAFF; cdr3_nt: TGTGCCAGCCGGGGAGGGGCGAACACTGAAGCTTTCTTT
j_call: TRBJ2-7; d_call: NA; cdr3_length: 15; v_call: TRBV6-5; clone_size: once; cdr3_aa: CASSYSTGSSYEQYF; cdr3_nt: TGTGCCAGCAGTTACTCGACAGGCTCTAGCTACGAGCAGTACTTC
j_call: TRBJ2-1; d_call: TRBD2; cdr3_length: 15; v_call: TRBV6-5; clone_size: once; cdr3_aa: CASSRSGGSYNEQFF; cdr3_nt: TGTGCCAGCAGCCGTAGCGGGGGCTCCTACAATGAGCAGTTCTTC
j_call: TRBJ2-3; d_call: NA; cdr3_length: 16; v_call: TRBV14; clone_size: NA; cdr3_aa: CASSQRSGLRFDTQYF; cdr3_nt: TGTGCCAGCAGCCAACGTTCGGGACTTAGATTTGATACGCAGTATTTT
j_call: TRBJ1-2; d_call: TRBD1; cdr3_length: 16; v_call: TRBV28; clone_size: NA; cdr3_aa: CASSFPLGQDNYGYTF; cdr3_nt: TGTGCCAGCAGTTTCCCCTTGGGACAGGACAACTATGGCTACACCTTC
j_call: TRBJ2-3; d_call: TRBD2; cdr3_length: 15; v_call: TRBV27; clone_size: NA; cdr3_aa: CASSLSGTRTDTQYF; cdr3_nt: TGTGCCAGCAGTTTAAGCGGGACCCGCACAGATACGCAGTATTTT
j_call: TRBJ1-2; d_call: TRBD1; cdr3_length: 15; v_call: TRBV18; clone_size: NA; cdr3_aa: CASSPTGQDFEGYTF; cdr3_nt: TGTGCCAGCTCACCTACGGGACAGGACTTCGAGGGCTACACCTTC
j_call: TRBJ1-6; d_call: NA; cdr3_length: 15; v_call: TRBV6-5; clone_size: few; cdr3_aa: CASSPSRGSGSPLHF; cdr3_nt: TGTGCCAGCAGTCCCAGCCGGGGGTCGGGTTCACCCCTCCACTTT
j_call: TRBJ2-1; d_call: TRBD2; cdr3_length: 13; v_call: TRBV2; clone_size: NA; cdr3_aa: CASGSGGGNEQFF; cdr3_nt: TGTGCCAGCGGGAGCGGGGGAGGGAATGAGCAGTTCTTC
j_call: TRBJ1-6; d_call: TRBD1; cdr3_length: 13; v_call: TRBV6-5; clone_size: NA; cdr3_aa: CALQGVFNSPLHF; cdr3_nt: TGTGCTTTACAGGGGGTTTTTAATTCACCCCTCCACTTT
j_call: TRBJ1-1; d_call: TRBD1; cdr3_length: 16; v_call: TRBV5-4; clone_size: NA; cdr3_aa: CASSQDRGLVNTEAFF; cdr3_nt: TGTGCCAGCAGCCAGGACAGGGGGCTAGTGAACACTGAAGCTTTCTTT
j_call: TRBJ1-5; d_call: NA; cdr3_length: 15; v_call: TRBV2; clone_size: NA; cdr3_aa: CASSEEATDNQPQHF; cdr3_nt: TGTGCCAGCAGTGAAGAGGCCACAGACAATCAGCCCCAGCATTTT
j_call: TRBJ2-2; d_call: TRBD1; cdr3_length: 14; v_call: TRBV18; clone_size: NA; cdr3_aa: CASSPNRGTGELFF; cdr3_nt: TGTGCCAGCTCACCTAACAGGGGCACCGGGGAGCTGTTTTTT
j_call: TRBJ1-6; d_call: NA; cdr3_length: 15; v_call: TRBV27; clone_size: once; cdr3_aa: CASSLRSSYNSPLHF; cdr3_nt: TGTGCCAGCAGTTTGAGGAGCTCCTATAATTCACCCCTCCACTTT
j_call: TRBJ1-2; d_call: NA; cdr3_length: 13; v_call: TRBV10-3; clone_size: NA; cdr3_aa: CAIRALQGYGYTF; cdr3_nt: TGTGCCATCAGAGCTTTACAGGGCTATGGCTACACCTTC
j_call: TRBJ1-3; d_call: NA; cdr3_length: 15; v_call: TRBV5-1; clone_size: NA; cdr3_aa: CASSLAATSGNTIYF; cdr3_nt: TGCGCCAGCAGCTTGGCCGCAACTTCTGGAAACACCATATATTTT
j_call: TRBJ1-2; d_call: NA; cdr3_length: 15; v_call: TRBV5-8; clone_size: few; cdr3_aa: CASSLRRPQLDGYTF; cdr3_nt: TGTGCCAGCAGCTTAAGGAGGCCTCAGCTGGATGGCTACACCTTC
j_call: TRBJ1-3; d_call: NA; cdr3_length: 11; v_call: TRBV19; clone_size: NA; cdr3_aa: CASVSGNTIYF; cdr3_nt: TGTGCCAGTGTCTCCGGAAACACCATATATTTT